A selection of T cell receptor beta chains follows, all from one sample in a study of patients and donors after allogeneic stem cell transplantation. TCRdb called the RT-PCR reads again in MiXCR, with one record for every CDR3 protein. The data show 410,000 or so distinct CDR3 sequences, under 20% seen once. The sample comprised blood, either unsorted or a sorted T cell fraction (not recorded which). These receptors were taken from a human donor who was either an allogeneic HSCT recipient or a stem cell or donor lymphocyte infusion donor (not recorded which). It is not recorded whose cells these are; they may come from a transplant donor. Each CDR3 is given with its conserved first and last residue. D genes are given only for firm matches. Rows may omit the clone size; those that give it use once, few, many or a size class.

clone size: few
J gene: TRBJ2-3
D gene: TRBD2
V gene: TRBV4-3
CDR3 protein: CASSQDGRGGGTDTQYF
CDR3 DNA: TGCGCCAGCAGCCAAGATGGACGGGGGGGTGGCACAGATACGCAGTATTTT

clone size: -
J gene: TRBJ2-7
D gene: -
V gene: TRBV6-5
CDR3 protein: CASSYHGSYEQYF
CDR3 DNA: TGTGCCAGCAGTTACCACGGGTCCTACGAGCAGTACTTC

clone size: few
J gene: TRBJ1-2
D gene: TRBD1
V gene: TRBV29-1
CDR3 protein: CSGRDSGGYTF
CDR3 DNA: TGCAGCGGGAGGGACAGCGGTGGCTACACCTTC

clone size: -
J gene: TRBJ1-5
D gene: TRBD1
V gene: TRBV7-3
CDR3 protein: CASSFPGTGTRNQPQHF
CDR3 DNA: TGTGCCAGCAGCTTCCCCGGGACAGGGACGCGCAATCAGCCCCAGCATTTT

clone size: few
J gene: TRBJ1-3
D gene: -
V gene: TRBV5-1
CDR3 protein: CASSGGASGNTIYF
CDR3 DNA: TGCGCCAGCAGCGGGGGGGCCTCTGGAAACACCATATATTTT

clone size: -
J gene: TRBJ2-7
D gene: -
V gene: TRBV12-3/TRBV12-4
CDR3 protein: CASSLTQLYEQYF
CDR3 DNA: TGTGCCAGCAGTTTGACGCAGCTCTACGAGCAGTACTTC

clone size: few
J gene: TRBJ2-5
D gene: -
V gene: TRBV5-1
CDR3 protein: CASSKGLSRVQETQYF
CDR3 DNA: TGCGCCAGCAGCAAAGGACTTTCGAGGGTCCAAGAGACCCAGTACTTC

clone size: -
J gene: TRBJ1-1
D gene: -
V gene: TRBV20-1
CDR3 protein: CSATEMVSLEAFF
CDR3 DNA: TGCAGTGCGACGGAAATGGTATCCCTTGAAGCTTTCTTT

clone size: many
J gene: TRBJ2-7
D gene: -
V gene: TRBV4-1
CDR3 protein: CASSQDRVVGKDEQYF
CDR3 DNA: TGCGCCAGCAGCCAAGATAGGGTCGTGGGGAAGGACGAGCAGTACTTC

clone size: -
J gene: TRBJ2-5
D gene: TRBD2
V gene: TRBV12-3/TRBV12-4
CDR3 protein: CASTRLAGPVETQYF
CDR3 DNA: TGTGCCAGCACTAGACTAGCGGGGCCGGTTGAGACCCAGTACTTC

clone size: -
J gene: TRBJ1-5
D gene: -
V gene: TRBV12-3/TRBV12-4
CDR3 protein: CASSPRREQPQHF
CDR3 DNA: TGTGCCAGCAGTCCCCGAAGGGAACAGCCCCAGCATTTT

clone size: many
J gene: TRBJ1-5
D gene: -
V gene: TRBV7-8
CDR3 protein: CASSLWGGRNNQPQHF
CDR3 DNA: TGTGCCAGCAGCCTTTGGGGGGGCAGGAACAATCAGCCCCAGCATTTT

clone size: -
J gene: TRBJ2-5
D gene: -
V gene: TRBV5-1
CDR3 protein: CASSQRDGKETQYF
CDR3 DNA: TGCGCCAGCAGCCAACGGGACGGCAAAGAGACCCAGTACTTC

clone size: many
J gene: TRBJ1-1
D gene: -
V gene: TRBV12-3/TRBV12-4
CDR3 protein: CASSPGGLPSAAFF
CDR3 DNA: TGTGCCAGCAGCCCTGGTGGCCTACCCTCGGCGGCTTTCTTT

clone size: few
J gene: TRBJ2-5
D gene: -
V gene: TRBV10-3
CDR3 protein: CAIRSGPNYQETQYF
CDR3 DNA: TGTGCCATCAGATCGGGTCCGAATTACCAAGAGACCCAGTACTTC

clone size: -
J gene: TRBJ2-1
D gene: TRBD2
V gene: TRBV11-2
CDR3 protein: CASSSKREGRSSYNEQFF
CDR3 DNA: TGTGCCAGCAGCTCCAAGCGGGAGGGACGGAGCTCCTACAATGAGCAGTTCTTC

clone size: -
J gene: TRBJ2-5
D gene: -
V gene: TRBV11-2
CDR3 protein: CASSLGPARQETQYF
CDR3 DNA: TGTGCCAGCAGCTTAGGGCCGGCCAGGCAAGAGACCCAGTACTTC

clone size: -
J gene: TRBJ2-1
D gene: -
V gene: TRBV12-3/TRBV12-4
CDR3 protein: CASLRGSNEQFF
CDR3 DNA: TGTGCCAGCCTTAGGGGTTCCAATGAGCAGTTCTTC

clone size: -
J gene: TRBJ2-7
D gene: TRBD2
V gene: TRBV6-2/TRBV6-3
CDR3 protein: CASEVTSGRYIYEQYF
CDR3 DNA: TGTGCCAGCGAGGTAACTAGCGGCCGGTATATTTACGAGCAGTACTTC

clone size: -
J gene: TRBJ1-6
D gene: TRBD1
V gene: TRBV7-9
CDR3 protein: CASSFAGGGSPLHF
CDR3 DNA: TGTGCCAGCAGCTTCGCAGGGGGAGGATCACCCCTCCACTTT

clone size: -
J gene: TRBJ2-3
D gene: -
V gene: TRBV6-1
CDR3 protein: CASSADWSSTDTQYF
CDR3 DNA: TGTGCCAGCAGCGCGGACTGGTCTAGCACAGATACGCAGTATTTT

clone size: -
J gene: TRBJ2-5
D gene: TRBD2
V gene: TRBV29-1
CDR3 protein: CSVEAGTREETQYF
CDR3 DNA: TGCAGCGTTGAAGCCGGGACTAGGGAAGAGACCCAGTACTTC

clone size: few
J gene: TRBJ2-1
D gene: -
V gene: TRBV5-1
CDR3 protein: CASSFYGTEQFF
CDR3 DNA: TGCGCCAGCAGCTTCTACGGGACCGAGCAGTTCTTC

clone size: few
J gene: TRBJ1-2
D gene: -
V gene: TRBV6-5
CDR3 protein: CASSSAAGAPFGYTF
CDR3 DNA: TGTGCCAGCAGTTCCGCGGCAGGGGCCCCTTTCGGCTACACCTTC

clone size: many
J gene: TRBJ1-2
D gene: TRBD1
V gene: TRBV20-1
CDR3 protein: CSASHPGDRDFRVNYGYTF
CDR3 DNA: TGCAGTGCCAGTCATCCGGGGGACAGGGATTTTCGGGTGAACTATGGCTACACCTTC

clone size: -
J gene: TRBJ2-3
D gene: TRBD2
V gene: TRBV28
CDR3 protein: CASSPTSGRGFETDTQYF
CDR3 DNA: TGTGCCAGCAGTCCAACTAGCGGGAGGGGTTTTGAGACAGATACGCAGTATTTT